The 9 T cell receptor beta chains listed next were all sequenced from one sample in a study of CD8 T cells in ankylosing spondylitis. TCRdb itself ran the 5' RACE reads through MiXCR, one entry per CDR3 protein. The table lists some 140,000 distinct CDR3 sequences, 7.5% to 9.5% of them singletons. The sample was synovial fluid, either unsorted or a sorted T cell fraction (not recorded which). These receptors were obtained from a male donor with ankylosing spondylitis.

This chain joins TRBV28 and TRBJ2-1; D is tentatively TRBD1 or TRBD2 (5 bases each). The CDR3 covers 12 residues. Looked up from germline, CDR1 is MDHEN and CDR2 is SYDVKM. Trimming left V 5 bases short and J 10 bases short, with 12 bases between. The CDR3 loop is CASSRDRPEQFF. CDR3 bases: TGTGCCAGCAGTAGGGACCGACCGGAGCAGTTCTTC. Full variable domain (remainder filled in from reference TRBV28 and TRBJ2-1): DVKVTQSSRYLVKRTGEKVFLECVQDMDHENMFWYRQDPGLGLRLIYFSYDVKMKEKGDIPEGYSVSREKKERFSLILESASTNQTSMYLCASSRDRPEQFFGPGTRLTVL.

This clonotype showed up many times. V usage is TRBV28 and J usage is TRBJ1-2, with no clear D. Germline CDR1 reads MDHEN; CDR2 reads SYDVKM. V lost 5 bases and J 5 bases, leaving 9 bases between the germline ends. The CDR3 extends over 12 amino acids. CDR3 protein: CASSRRNYGYTF. The DNA of the CDR3 is TGTGCCAGCAGTCGACGGAATTATGGCTACACCTTC.

In this sample, this clonotype turned up many times. The genes are TRBV20-1 and TRBJ1-1; 7 nucleotides match TRBD1. The trim removed 7 bases at V and 4 bases at J, leaving 3 bases unmatched. Germline loops: CDR1 DFQATT, CDR2 SNEGSKA (reference sequence). The CDR3 contains 11 residues. CDR3 loop: CSEQGPTEAFF. CDR3 DNA sequence: TGCAGTGAACAGGGGCCCACTGAAGCTTTCTTT.

The chain links TRBV3-1 to TRBJ2-7; D is undetermined. Germline V gene sequence: CDR1 LGHDT, CDR2 YNNKEL (reference sequence). The CDR3 contains 12 residues. V was clipped by 1 base and J by 4 bases, with 5 bases between them. The CDR3: CASSQGGYEQYF. Written as DNA, the CDR3 is TGTGCCAGCAGCCAAGGTGGTTACGAGCAGTACTTC.

This clonotype came up many times. The rearrangement joins TRBV10-1 to TRBJ2-1, with TRBD2 matching 13 bases. The CDR3 consists of 16 residues. Per the germline V gene, CDR1 is WNHNN and CDR2 is SYGVQD (reference sequence). V trimming: 3 bases; J trimming: 8 bases; junction bases outside the gene matches: 7. CDR3 residues: CASSENSGLAGDEQFF. The CDR3 DNA follows: TGCGCCAGCAGTGAAAATTCAGGACTAGCGGGAGATGAGCAGTTCTTC.

This clonotype was seen a few times. The chain is built from TRBV3-1 and TRBJ1-1; D gene uncertain. Germline-derived CDR1 and CDR2 are LGHDT and YNNKEL (reference sequence). V dropped 7 bases and J dropped 1 base, with 16 bases sitting between them. The length of the CDR3 is 15 residues. Written as DNA, the CDR3 is TGTGCCAGCATTGGGAGGCGCGGGCCGAACACTGAAGCTTTCTTT. Translated: CASIGRRGPNTEAFF. Full variable domain (remainder filled in from reference TRBV3-1 and TRBJ1-1): DTAVSQTPKYLVTQMGNDKSIKCEQNLGHDTMYWYKQDSKKFLKIMFSYNNKELIINETVPNRFSPKSPDKAHLNLHINSLELGDSAVYFCASIGRRGPNTEAFFGQGTRLTVV.

The chain uses TRBV15 and TRBJ2-5; the D gene is possibly TRBD1 (6 bases). The ends were cut back, 1 base at V and 2 bases at J, with 11 bases in the middle. The CDR3 spans 15 residues. Germline CDR1 and CDR2: LNHNV and YYDKDF (reference sequence). The CDR3 is CATSRGTARQETQYF. In nucleotides, the CDR3 is TGTGCCACCAGCAGAGGGACAGCGAGACAAGAGACCCAGTACTTC.

This clonotype showed up many times. This chain links TRBV18 with TRBJ2-3; possible D gene TRBD2, 5 bases. Germline values: CDR1 KGHSH, CDR2 LQKENI. The CDR3 consists of 16 residues. Trimming took off 0 bases at V and 2 bases at J, with 12 bases between the two ends. CDR3 sequence (DNA): TGTGCCAGCTCACCACCAGAAGGACTCATCACAGATACGCAGTATTTT. Translation gives CASSPPEGLITDTQYF.

In this sample, this clonotype turned up many times. This chain joins TRBV5-1 and TRBJ1-1, with D unclear. Deletions cut 7 bases from V and 0 bases from J, with 10 bases between. The CDR3 loop spans 13 amino acids. The germline gives CDR1 SGHRS, CDR2 YFSETQ. The CDR3 spells CASRPSLNTEAFF. The CDR3 nucleotides are TGCGCCAGCCGCCCTTCATTGAACACTGAAGCTTTCTTT.